Listed below are T cell receptor beta chains from one sample, sequenced in a study of cytomegalovirus exposure and HLA in healthy donors. The data were produced by immunoSEQ multiplex PCR, yet TCRdb's version contains in-frame clones alone and is incomplete. The table shows 45,000 to 55,000 clones, with about 50% occurring only once. Sequencing was carried out using PBMCs. The receptors shown here come from a human donor in good health. Both conserved end residues are part of each CDR3. Size values are once, few and many counts, or a class for expanded clones, and some rows have none.

cdr3_aa | j_call | v_call | clone_size
CASSPPRGGAGEQFF | TRBJ2-1 | TRBV18 | .
CASSLVAGYAGELFF | TRBJ2-2 | TRBV7-9 | .
CASSPAGTGTHEQYF | . | TRBV19 | .
CASSPRTLQGTQYF | TRBJ2-5 | TRBV7-2 | .
CASSPGTGGDYGYTF | TRBJ1-2 | TRBV6-6 | .
CASSAGRDYGYPF | TRBJ1-2 | TRBV9 | few
CASSGRRGEQFF | TRBJ2-1 | TRBV9 | .
CASRPRGPRAYEQYF | TRBJ2-7 | TRBV6-5 | .
CASRRGRDGGAPDTQYF | TRBJ2-3 | TRBV4-2 | few
CASRPGLAGGLAKNIQYF | TRBJ2-4 | TRBV4-2 | few
CASSLGGQGFRDTQYF | TRBJ2-3 | TRBV7-8 | .
CASSLQGIATNEKLFF | TRBJ1-4 | TRBV27 | .
CAWRQGHEQFF | TRBJ2-1 | TRBV30 | .
CATSRPGAGLNTGELFF | TRBJ2-2 | TRBV15 | few
CASSLSTDTQYF | TRBJ2-3 | TRBV11-2 | few
CAWSVLARGASPLHF | TRBJ1-6 | TRBV30 | few
CASSLDRPYEQYF | TRBJ2-7 | TRBV4-1 | .
CASSVIQGANQPQHF | TRBJ1-5 | TRBV7-2 | .
CASSERLRREYGYTF | TRBJ1-2 | TRBV2 | once
CASSPQGGTNEKLFF | TRBJ1-4 | TRBV2 | .
CASSFRGADGYTF | TRBJ1-2 | TRBV5-6 | .
CASSTGPGQDAFF | TRBJ1-1 | TRBV18 | .
CASSLGAGPNTEAFF | TRBJ1-1 | TRBV5-1 | .
CASRSDRVGLIYF | TRBJ2-7 | TRBV6-6 | few
CASSDLTATNEKLFF | TRBJ1-4 | TRBV25-1 | few
CASSFPAADTQYF | TRBJ2-3 | TRBV27 | .
CASSEKTEPRTDTQYF | TRBJ2-3 | TRBV6-1 | .
CASSSTREAPYNEQFF | TRBJ2-1 | TRBV21-1 | .
CASSIEGQGLPQHF | TRBJ1-5 | TRBV19 | once
CASRWDSNNEKLFF | TRBJ1-4 | TRBV6-6 | .
CASSLSGGGLNYGYTF | TRBJ1-2 | TRBV27 | .
CAWSRRGGAVQPQHF | TRBJ1-5 | TRBV30 | many
CASNPGTARGSSTDTQYF | TRBJ2-3 | TRBV28 | .
CASSLGAKGVPTDTQYF | TRBJ2-3 | TRBV7-3 | .
CASSPRLAGDFTDTQYF | TRBJ2-3 | TRBV2 | .
CASSLAPGVQGRSPLHF | TRBJ1-6 | TRBV7-9 | .
CASSPPGRRVNAGELFF | TRBJ2-2 | TRBV18 | .
CASRYRAREGSPLHF | TRBJ1-6 | TRBV19 | .
CAWSVGGNQPQHF | TRBJ1-5 | TRBV30 | few
CASSQEGQGVTYNSPLHF | TRBJ1-6 | TRBV4-1 | .
CASSLSTEQYF | TRBJ2-7 | TRBV2 | once
CAWSVAIIGANYGYTF | TRBJ1-2 | TRBV30 | .
CASSQFDRGEKLFF | TRBJ1-4 | TRBV4-1 | few
CASTQGVFSGANVLTF | TRBJ2-6 | TRBV19 | .
CASSFPARDRDYGYTF | TRBJ1-2 | TRBV28 | .
CASRVGGVGNSPLHF | TRBJ1-6 | TRBV4-1 | few
CASSLGQGDYTEAFF | TRBJ1-1 | TRBV5-1 | .
CASRGRTGGEKLFF | TRBJ1-4 | TRBV2 | .
CASSLAGFGYTF | TRBJ1-2 | TRBV7-3 | once
CASSSSTGENIQYF | TRBJ2-4 | TRBV5-6 | few
CASSRPGQVSGANVLTF | TRBJ2-6 | TRBV18 | .
CASTETGGYEQYF | TRBJ2-7 | TRBV7-9 | few
CASSETGRTGELFF | TRBJ2-2 | TRBV2 | .
CAWINLRGVTEAFF | TRBJ1-1 | TRBV30 | few